This record concerns one T cell receptor beta chain sequence. The data stem from a study of blood T cell repertoires in COVID-19. On the study more broadly: COVID-19 samples from acute and convalescent phases originated in the United States, Italy and Spain. The cDNA or gDNA used as material had been derived from T cells, B-cell-depleted T cells, or PBMCs.

Study processing details: By means of reference gene primer amplification, nucleated cell counts were estimated. Only in-frame clones appear in the TCRdb table, and some are missing; sequencing was by immunoSEQ multiplex PCR. D and trimming were read from the DNA, whereas the V and J calls and clone size are those reported in that table. The sample has approximately 110,000 clones, roughly 80% seen once; the top ten hold just under 20%. The receptor was derived from a woman aged 70-85 years with acute or convalescent COVID-19. The sequenced material came from peripheral blood.

The CDR3 coding sequence is TGTGCCAGCAGTTCCCCAGTGAACACTGAAGCTTTCTTT. The encoded protein is CASSSPVNTEAFF. The V and J genes are TRBV12-3 or TRBV12-4 and TRBJ1-1; D not certain. With 4 bases removed from V and 0 bases from J, the gap between germline ends came to 6 bases. The CDR3 loop spans 13 amino acids.